The clone carrying this T cell receptor (beta chain) was seen many times. Its antigen is unknown. Individual cDNA molecules had unique molecular identifiers attached to them by the library. In the authors' methods: The number of TCRs in each sample had a median of approximately 96,000 and spanned roughly 23,224 to 750,000. TCRdb reprocessed the RACE reads with MiXCR, giving one entry per CDR3 protein. The V and J calls come from TCRdb's annotation, not from the publication. Of about 130,000 distinct CDR3 sequences listed, 8.5% to 9.5% are singletons. The data are from a study of human T cells and chemical hapten exposure. As for the study in general: Per-sample variation in TCR yield stemmed mainly from small pooled library volume differences. Whole-study findings and limits: There was no change with DPC sensitization in TCRs above 1 in 1000 frequency.

The ends were cut back, 8 bases at V and 2 bases at J, with 8 bases in the middle. This CDR3 region has 12 residues. Germline CDR1 reads SEHNR; CDR2 reads FQNEAQ (reference sequence). Specified time point: healthy volunteer bleed at 2 weeks. Researchers extracted total RNA from unfractionated whole blood. The chain joins TRBV7-9 to TRBJ2-3; D ambiguous. The sample consisted of whole blood. This TCR was recovered from a male donor in good health. Some clones in this sample may be carry-over from other donors' samples. The CDR3 loop reads CASAAVTDTQYF. The CDR3 DNA follows: TGTGCCAGCGCGGCAGTCACAGATACGCAGTATTTT.